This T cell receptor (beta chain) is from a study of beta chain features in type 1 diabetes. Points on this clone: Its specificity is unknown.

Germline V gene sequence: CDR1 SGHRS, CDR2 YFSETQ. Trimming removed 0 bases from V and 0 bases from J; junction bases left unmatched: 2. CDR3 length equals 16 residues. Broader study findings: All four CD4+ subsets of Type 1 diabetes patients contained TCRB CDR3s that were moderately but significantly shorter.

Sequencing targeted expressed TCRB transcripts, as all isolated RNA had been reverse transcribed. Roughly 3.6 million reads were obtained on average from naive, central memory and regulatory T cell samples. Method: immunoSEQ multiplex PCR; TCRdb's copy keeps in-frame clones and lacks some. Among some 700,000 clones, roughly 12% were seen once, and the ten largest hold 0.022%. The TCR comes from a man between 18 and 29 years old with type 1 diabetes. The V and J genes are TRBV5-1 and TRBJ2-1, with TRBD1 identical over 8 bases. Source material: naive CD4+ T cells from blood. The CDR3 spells CASSLDTGGSYNEQFF. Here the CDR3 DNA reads TGCGCCAGCAGCTTGGATACAGGGGGCTCCTACAATGAGCAGTTCTTC. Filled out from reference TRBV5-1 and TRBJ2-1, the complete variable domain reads KAGVTQTPRYLIKTRGQQVTLSCSPISGHRSVSWYQQTPGQGLQFLFEYFSETQRNKGNFPGRFSGRQFSNSRSEMNVSTLELGDSALYLCASSLDTGGSYNEQFFGPGTRLTVL.